This T cell receptor (beta chain) was sequenced during a study of T cell responses to AZD1222 COVID-19 vaccine listed by TCRdb under 2021. Regarding the study in general: A total of just over 230 trial participants underwent TCR sequencing, of whom about 200 had received two doses of AZD1222 and some 25 had received two doses of the MenACWY control vaccine. Trial participants were enrolled into age subgroups of 18-55, 56-69 and 70-plus years, which contained roughly 150, 30 and 60 TCR-sequenced participants, respectively.

The CDR3 regions of human TCRbeta chains were analyzed by immunosequencing. Regarding the original processing steps: Repertoire TCRs were matched against a reference library of SARS-CoV-2-specific TCRs generated with the MIRA antigen-specificity platform. Breadth was defined as the fraction of unique TCRs that were SARS-CoV-2-associated, and depth was defined as the fraction of total T cells that were SARS-CoV-2-associated. Using the MIRA data, every spike-specific TCR was mapped to the spike region that the TCR reacted to and assigned to either a CD4 or a CD8 class. Log10-transformed breadth and depth values were compared by one-way ANOVA with Sidak's multiple comparisons tests. Entries here come from immuneACCESS through TCRdb and include only in-frame sequences with V and J called. Some clones fail to appear in such tables; in the studies checked, an unresolved V gene covers under half of the shortfall, and the cause of the remainder is unknown. That table furnishes V, J and clone size, whereas the DNA furnished D and trimming. This sample comprises 150,000 to 180,000 clones, about 89% of them detected only once. The ten largest clones capture just over 9% of the sample.

The CDR3 runs 19 residues from the cysteine to the phenylalanine. The kept DNA is CDR3 alone, 57 bases in frame from the first base. A word on this clone: Its target antigen remains unknown. No base qualities exist here, and no much larger clone lies one base off it.

General study outcomes and caveats: CD4 TCRs associated with the vaccine covered the entire spike protein, and the dominant responses were in regions 160-218 and 743-854. Reportedly, almost half of the unique spike-specific TCRs recognized epitopes lying outside the regions that are mutated in the B.1.351 and B.1.1.7 variants. After two AZD1222 doses, spike-specific TCR breadth and depth were significantly higher than at day 0 and than in MenACWY recipients. The 56-69-year group was small, and its depth increase did not reach significance, likely because of low power. Participants were mostly white British and included more females than males, and it was suggested by the authors that clonal diversity may have been underestimated. No day 14 peak-response samples were available, so repertoires were characterized only after the peak T cell response. Conclusions about previously exposed vaccinees are limited because only five to seven AZD1222 recipients were SARS-CoV-2 seropositive at baseline.

The sample's time point label, in plain terms: about 28 days (+/-7) after the second vaccine dose. AZD1222 recipients with second doses at about 4 weeks or about 12 weeks were pooled, because spike-specific TCR depth and breadth did not differ between schedules. The vaccinee samples were drawn from two UK trials, COV001 and COV002, one of which was a single-blind randomized controlled phase 2/3 trial testing AZD1222 (ChAdOx1 nCoV-19) in healthy adults. For TCRbeta chain sequencing, PBMC samples were collected from trial participants at day 0 and at day 28 after the second dose. This chain joins TRBV21-1 to TRBJ1-1; the DNA was not compared with TRBD1, the D call given in the table. TRBV21-1 is designated a pseudogene. The source of this sequence is an adult who received the AZD1222 COVID-19 vaccine. Source: peripheral blood, taken 28 days after the second AZD1222 dose. The CDR3 in this case is CASSKGGGTGDTMNTEAFF. The DNA sequence is as follows: TGTGCCAGCAGCAAGGGAGGCGGGACAGGCGATACTATGAACACTGAAGCTTTCTTT.